This T cell receptor (beta chain) was captured by sequencing in a study of blood T cell repertoires in COVID-19. Overall study: Spain, Italy and the United States supplied samples that represented acute and convalescent COVID-19. PBMCs, B-cell-depleted T cells, or T cells provided the cDNA or gDNA that made up the material.

The authors' processing: The authors estimated nucleated cell counts from reference gene primer amplification. The assay was immunoSEQ multiplex PCR, and TCRdb's table has in-frame clones only and misses some. From that table come the V and J calls and clone size; the DNA was used to work out D and trimming. The sample includes about 38,000 clones, around 87% of them seen just once. This CDR3 is built from 14 residues. Trimming shortened V by 2 bases and J by 7 bases, and 12 bases separated the two germline ends. CDR1 and CDR2 from the germline V gene are SGHRS and YFSETQ. This clone was recorded once.

The chain couples TRBV5-1 to TRBJ2-2, with D possibly TRBD1 on 6 matching bases. The sequence was collected from a man aged 45 to 65 with active or convalescent COVID-19. Input material: peripheral blood. CDR3 nucleotide sequence: TGCGCCAGCAGCTTTGGCAGGGGTAGCGGGGAGCTGTTTTTT. Its protein product is CASSFGRGSGELFF.